This TCR beta chain appears in the sequencing data of a study of response to subunit inactivated influenza vaccine. Study conclusions and caveats: After each seasonal influenza vaccination, few new T cells are recruited, the authors suggested.

TCRdb used MiXCR to reprocess the RT-PCR reads, holding one entry per CDR3 protein. Of hundreds of thousands of distinct CDR3 sequences listed, approximately 15% are singletons. This CDR3 contains 13 residues. Germline V gives CDR1 SGHRS, CDR2 YFSETQ. V lost 0 bases, J lost 2 bases, and 6 bases lay in between. This clonotype has at least ten counts. Antigen specificity is unknown. This receptor was obtained from a man aged 45 to 65 who received an inactivated influenza vaccine. Sequences were derived from PBMCs from blood, sampled approximately 15 days before vaccination. The J gene is TRBJ2-7, the V gene TRBV5-1; the D is unclear. The CDR3 sequence is CASSLGITYEQYF. CDR3 coding DNA: TGCGCCAGCAGCTTGGGGATTACCTACGAGCAGTACTTC.